Detailed here is one T cell receptor beta chain. This sample is drawn from a study of T cell changes during pregnancy in multiple sclerosis. Clones were read by immunoSEQ multiplex PCR, and TCRdb kept only the in-frame ones, dropping some. This table holds roughly 88,000 clones, more than 90% found once. The sample here was peripheral blood, taken in the first trimester of pregnancy. The TCR comes from a female donor with multiple sclerosis, enrolled in a pregnancy study.

For the CDR3, the DNA is TGTGCCAGCAGCCCACCGGGACTAGCGGGAGCCCACTACGAGCAGTACTTC. It is translated as CASSPPGLAGAHYEQYF. The chain is built from TRBV7-2 and TRBJ2-7; 14 nucleotides agree with TRBD2. The germline V gene has CDR1 SGHTA and CDR2 FQGNSA. The CDR3 consists of 17 residues. V dropped 5 bases and J dropped 3; count of bases not matched to a gene: 9.